These T cell receptor beta chains were read from a single sample in a study of tumor-infiltrating lymphocytes in primary liver carcinoma. TCRdb called the multiplex PCR reads again in MiXCR, with one record for every CDR3 protein. The sample has roughly 22,000 distinct CDR3 sequences, 70% to 90% seen once. Sequencing was carried out using liver tumor tissue from sampling region 2. The receptors originated from a woman in her twenties or thirties with primary liver carcinoma and hepatitis B virus infection. The CDR3 runs from the conserved cysteine through the conserved F or W.

j_gene	v_gene	len	CDR3aa
TRBJ2-5	TRBV12-3/TRBV12-4	14	CASNSTARGEILYF
TRBJ2-5	TRBV12-3/TRBV12-4	16	CANSFRIGGTQETQYF
TRBJ2-1	TRBV28	17	CASSPPLGTSSYNGQFF
TRBJ2-1	TRBV10-3	14	CAICPTATRDEQIF
TRBJ2-3	TRBV6-6	17	CARSYQTGPRRTNTEYF
TRBJ2-3	TRBV6-6	17	CANSYQTGLRGTDTQYF
TRBJ2-7	TRBV28	12	CASVGHTYEQYF
TRBJ2-2	TRBV20-1	13	CSASLGNTGELFF
TRBJ1-1	TRBV5-6	16	CASTLGTGKGCTEAFF
TRBJ2-1	TRBV6-1	15	CAGSGQDGSYNGKFF
TRBJ2-1	TRBV12-3/TRBV12-4	15	CGNSLSGTSGLEQFF
TRBJ2-5	TRBV12-3/TRBV12-4	15	CASSTYPGSEVTQHF
TRBJ2-3	TRBV11-2	14	CASNLTFSTDTQYF
TRBJ2-7	TRBV4-3	18	CASRQALTGGLISYEQYF
TRBJ1-3	TRBV5-4	12	CASSLTGNTIYF
TRBJ2-6	TRBV6-5	16	CASSCSPGAGANILTF
TRBJ2-5	TRBV6-1	19	CASNEALPGLAGIVEIQYF
TRBJ2-3	TRBV29-1	13	CSVERGATDTKYF
TRBJ2-3	TRBV5-6	12	CASSLRVDTRYF
TRBJ1-2	TRBV11-2	15	CVSSLNGMAGRGYTF
TRBJ2-7	TRBV19	15	CASSIHTSVAYEQYF
TRBJ2-2	TRBV6-5	15	CVSTPRTGFTRELFF
TRBJ1-2	TRBV28	14	CATTFLGAWGGCTF
TRBJ1-1	TRBV28	11	CVSSIRVEAFF
TRBJ2-2	TRBV11-2	18	CANSSPRSGGPNTGELFF
TRBJ2-7	TRBV4-3	18	CASSQAVTGGQISYEQYF
TRBJ2-5	TRBV10-3	15	CAISESATIQDSQYF
TRBJ2-3	TRBV4-3	18	CASSLDAGTPILTDTQYF
TRBJ2-3	TRBV11-2	15	CASSSGSGMADIQYF
TRBJ2-3	TRBV5-4	17	CASSVYGHPPSTDTQYF
TRBJ1-6	TRBV6-6	14	CASSYTGVDSPPHF
TRBJ2-3	TRBV5-1	16	CASSPGAGINSDTQYF
TRBJ2-7	TRBV5-1	16	CASSLGHRDSSYEQYF
TRBJ2-7	TRBV30	14	CASSGRAHTYEQYF
TRBJ1-3	TRBV6-1	14	CGGSGAVSGNTIYF
TRBJ1-5	TRBV6-2/TRBV6-3	13	CASSYSGDQPKHF
TRBJ2-7	TRBV28	17	CASSLPLDGWFSYDQYF
TRBJ2-3	TRBV12-3/TRBV12-4	15	CTSGFPPHSTDTRYF
TRBJ2-2	TRBV5-6	15	CVRSLTPRVTGEMFF
TRBJ2-7	TRBV20-1	14	CSAGGDSGSREQYF
TRBJ2-1	TRBV10-3	15	CTISESAGAYNEQFF
.	TRBV28	16	CTSRTGAGGPTDTQHF
TRBJ2-2	TRBV20-1	16	CSAPEGGGGSPGELFF
TRBJ2-1	TRBV29-1	18	CSVGGERLASLSWDEQFF
TRBJ2-7	TRBV6-6	13	CASRPGGTYERYF